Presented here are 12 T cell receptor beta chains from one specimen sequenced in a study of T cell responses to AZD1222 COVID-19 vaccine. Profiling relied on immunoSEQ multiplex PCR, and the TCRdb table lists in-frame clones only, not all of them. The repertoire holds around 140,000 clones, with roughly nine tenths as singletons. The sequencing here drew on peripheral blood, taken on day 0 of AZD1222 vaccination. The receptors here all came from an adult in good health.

The CDR3 reads CASSFSHPDTQYF. DNA of the CDR3: TGTGCCAGCAGTTTTTCCCATCCAGATACGCAGTATTTT. The chain combines TRBV12-3 or TRBV12-4 with TRBJ2-3, with D uncertain. Deletions cut 3 bases from V and 4 bases from J, with 8 bases between. CDR3 size: 13 residues.

CDR3 bases: TGTGCCAGGATGACAGGGCGAGAGACCCAGTACTTC. This translates into CARMTGRETQYF. The chain uses TRBV2 and TRBJ2-5, with TRBD1 identical over 7 bases. Germline CDR1 SNHLY, CDR2 FYNNEI. This CDR3 spans 12 amino acids. J was trimmed by 4 bases and V by 9 bases; bases with no gene match: 5.

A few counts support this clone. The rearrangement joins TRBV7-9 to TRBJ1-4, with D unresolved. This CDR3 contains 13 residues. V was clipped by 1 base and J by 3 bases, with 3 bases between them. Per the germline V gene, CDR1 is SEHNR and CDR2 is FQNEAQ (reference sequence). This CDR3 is CASSLGSNEKLFF. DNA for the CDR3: TGTGCCAGCAGCTTAGGATCTAATGAAAAACTGTTTTTT.

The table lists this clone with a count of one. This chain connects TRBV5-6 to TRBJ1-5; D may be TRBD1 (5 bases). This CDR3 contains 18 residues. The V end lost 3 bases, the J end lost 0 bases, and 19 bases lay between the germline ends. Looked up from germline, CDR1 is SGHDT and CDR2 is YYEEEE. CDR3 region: CASSSRVGGPFSNQPQHF. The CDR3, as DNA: TGTGCCAGCAGCTCGCGGGTGGGGGGACCGTTTAGCAATCAGCCCCAGCATTTT.

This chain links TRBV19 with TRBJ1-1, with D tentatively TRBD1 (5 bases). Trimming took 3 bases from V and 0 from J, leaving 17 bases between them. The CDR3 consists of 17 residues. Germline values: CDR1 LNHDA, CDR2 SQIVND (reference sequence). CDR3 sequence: CASSIKAAGKMNTEAFF. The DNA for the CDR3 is TGTGCCAGTAGTATTAAGGCGGCAGGGAAGATGAACACTGAAGCTTTCTTT. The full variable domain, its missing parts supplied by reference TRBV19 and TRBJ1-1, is DGGITQSPKYLFRKEGQNVTLSCEQNLNHDAMYWYRQDPGQGLRLIYYSQIVNDFQKGDIAEGYSVSREKKESFPLTVTSAQKNPTAFYLCASSIKAAGKMNTEAFFGQGTRLTVV.

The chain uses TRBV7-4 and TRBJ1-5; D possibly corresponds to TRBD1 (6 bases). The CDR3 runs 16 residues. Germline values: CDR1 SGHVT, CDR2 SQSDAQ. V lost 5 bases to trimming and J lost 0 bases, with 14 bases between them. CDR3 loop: CASSNRTEDSNQPQHF. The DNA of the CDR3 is TGTGCCAGCAGCAACCGGACAGAGGATAGCAATCAGCCCCAGCATTTT. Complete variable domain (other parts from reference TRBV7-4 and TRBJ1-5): GAGVSQSPRYKVAKRGRDVALRCDSISGHVTLYWYRQTLGQGSEVLTYSQSDAQRDKSGRPSGRFSAERPERSVSTLKIQRTEQGDSAVYLCASSNRTEDSNQPQHFGDGTRLSIL.

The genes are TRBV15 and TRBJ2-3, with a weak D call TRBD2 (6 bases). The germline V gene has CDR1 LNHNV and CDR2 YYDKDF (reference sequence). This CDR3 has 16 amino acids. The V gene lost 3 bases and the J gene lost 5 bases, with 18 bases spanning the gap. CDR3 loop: CATSSGTSIIGDTQYF. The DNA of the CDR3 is TGTGCCACCAGCAGCGGCACTAGCATAATTGGAGATACGCAGTATTTT.

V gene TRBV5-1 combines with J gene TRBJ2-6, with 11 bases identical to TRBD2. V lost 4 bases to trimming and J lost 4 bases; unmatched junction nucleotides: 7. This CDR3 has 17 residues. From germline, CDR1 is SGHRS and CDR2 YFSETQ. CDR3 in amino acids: CASSPLAGGSGANVLTF. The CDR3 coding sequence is TGCGCCAGCAGCCCCCTAGCGGGAGGTTCCGGGGCCAACGTCCTGACTTTC.

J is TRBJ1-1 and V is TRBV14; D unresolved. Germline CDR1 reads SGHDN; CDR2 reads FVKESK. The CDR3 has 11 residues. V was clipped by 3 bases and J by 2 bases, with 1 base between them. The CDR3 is CASSHNTEAFF. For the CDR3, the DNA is TGTGCCAGCAGCCACAACACTGAAGCTTTCTTT.

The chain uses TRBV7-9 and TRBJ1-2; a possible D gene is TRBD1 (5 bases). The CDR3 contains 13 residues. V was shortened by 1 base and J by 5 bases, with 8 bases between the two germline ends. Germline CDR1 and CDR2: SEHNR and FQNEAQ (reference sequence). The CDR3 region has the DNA TGTGCCAGCAGCTTAGGGACAAATTATGGCTACACCTTC. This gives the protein CASSLGTNYGYTF. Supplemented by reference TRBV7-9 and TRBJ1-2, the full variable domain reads DTGVSQNPRHKITKRGQNVTFRCDPISEHNRLYWYRQTLGQGPEFLTYFQNEAQLEKSRLLSDRFSAERPKGSFSTLEIQRTEQGDSAMYLCASSLGTNYGYTFGSGTRLTVV.

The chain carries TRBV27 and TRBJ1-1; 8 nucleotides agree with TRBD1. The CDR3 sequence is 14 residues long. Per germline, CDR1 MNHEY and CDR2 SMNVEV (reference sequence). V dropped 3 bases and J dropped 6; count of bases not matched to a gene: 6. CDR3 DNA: TGTGCCAGCAGTTTCCGGACAGGGTCACCTGAAGCTTTCTTT. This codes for CASSFRTGSPEAFF.

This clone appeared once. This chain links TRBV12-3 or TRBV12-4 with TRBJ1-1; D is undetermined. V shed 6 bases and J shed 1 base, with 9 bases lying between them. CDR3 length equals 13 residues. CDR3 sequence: CASRSGRNTEAFF. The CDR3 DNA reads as TGTGCCAGCAGGTCGGGCAGGAACACTGAAGCTTTCTTT.